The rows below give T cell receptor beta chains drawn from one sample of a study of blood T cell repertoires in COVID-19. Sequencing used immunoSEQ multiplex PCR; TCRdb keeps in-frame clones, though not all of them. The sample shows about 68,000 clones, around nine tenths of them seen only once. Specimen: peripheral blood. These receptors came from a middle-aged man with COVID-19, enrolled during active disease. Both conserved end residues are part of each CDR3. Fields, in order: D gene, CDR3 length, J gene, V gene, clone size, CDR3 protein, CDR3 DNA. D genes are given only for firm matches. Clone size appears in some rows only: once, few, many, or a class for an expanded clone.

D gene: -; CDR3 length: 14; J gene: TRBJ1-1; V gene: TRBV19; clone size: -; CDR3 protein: CASTPGGMNTEAFF; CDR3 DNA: TGTGCCAGTACCCCCGGGGGGATGAACACTGAAGCTTTCTTT
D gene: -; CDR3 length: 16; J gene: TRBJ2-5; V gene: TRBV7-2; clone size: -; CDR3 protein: CASSLGQWSDQETQYF; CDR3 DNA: TGTGCCAGCAGCTTAGGTCAGTGGTCCGACCAAGAGACCCAGTACTTC
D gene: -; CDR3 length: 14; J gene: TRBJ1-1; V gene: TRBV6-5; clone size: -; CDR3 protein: CASIPGGPNTEAFF; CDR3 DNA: TGTGCCAGCATCCCCGGCGGCCCGAACACTGAAGCTTTCTTT
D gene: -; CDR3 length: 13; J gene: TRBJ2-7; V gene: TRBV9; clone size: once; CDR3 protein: CASSPGSVYEQYF; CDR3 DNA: TGTGCCAGCAGCCCAGGATCAGTCTACGAGCAGTACTTC
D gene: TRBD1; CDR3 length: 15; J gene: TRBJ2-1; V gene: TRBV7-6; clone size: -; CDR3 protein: CASSLAGQGYNEQFF; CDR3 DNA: TGTGCCAGCAGCTTAGCCGGACAGGGCTACAATGAGCAGTTCTTC
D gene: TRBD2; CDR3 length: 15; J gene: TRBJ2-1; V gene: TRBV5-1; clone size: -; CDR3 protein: CASSPPSGANNEQFF; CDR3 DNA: TGCGCCAGCAGCCCCCCTAGCGGGGCCAACAATGAGCAGTTCTTC
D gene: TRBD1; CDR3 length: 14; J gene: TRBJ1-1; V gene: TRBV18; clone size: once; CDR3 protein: CASSEGQGNTEAFF; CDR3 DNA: TGTGCCAGCTCGGAGGGACAGGGGAACACTGAAGCTTTCTTT
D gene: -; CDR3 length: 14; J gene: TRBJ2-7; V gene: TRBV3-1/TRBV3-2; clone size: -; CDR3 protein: CASSQEGAEGEQYF; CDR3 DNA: TGTGCCAGCAGCCAAGAAGGGGCTGAAGGCGAGCAGTACTTC
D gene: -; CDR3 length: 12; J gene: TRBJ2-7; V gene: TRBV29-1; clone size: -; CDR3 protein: CSVSGGSYEQYF; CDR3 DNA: TGCAGCGTATCTGGAGGGTCCTACGAGCAGTACTTC
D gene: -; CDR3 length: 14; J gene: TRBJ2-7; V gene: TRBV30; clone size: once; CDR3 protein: CAWSPTGGLEEQYF; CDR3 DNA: TGTGCCTGGAGTCCCACGGGGGGCCTAGAAGAGCAGTACTTC
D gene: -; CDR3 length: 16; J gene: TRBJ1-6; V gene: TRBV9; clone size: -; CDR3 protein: CASSVGGRAGAAPLHF; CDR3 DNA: TGTGCCAGCAGCGTAGGGGGGAGGGCAGGGGCAGCACCCCTCCACTTT
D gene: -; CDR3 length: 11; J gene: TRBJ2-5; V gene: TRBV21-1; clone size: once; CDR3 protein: CARWAQETQYF; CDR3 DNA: TGTGCCAGGTGGGCCCAAGAGACCCAGTACTTC
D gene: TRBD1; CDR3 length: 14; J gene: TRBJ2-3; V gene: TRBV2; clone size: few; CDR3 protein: CASSPQGAGKSQYF; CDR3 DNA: TGTGCCAGCTCCCCCCAGGGGGCGGGGAAGTCGCAGTATTTT
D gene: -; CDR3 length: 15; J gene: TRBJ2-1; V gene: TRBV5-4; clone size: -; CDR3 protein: CASSLRQGQHNEQFF; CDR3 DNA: TGTGCCAGCAGCTTGCGTCAAGGACAGCACAATGAGCAGTTCTTC
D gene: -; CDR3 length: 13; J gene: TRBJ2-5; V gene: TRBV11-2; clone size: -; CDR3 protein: CASSFGRQETQYF; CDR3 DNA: TGTGCCAGCAGCTTTGGCAGACAAGAGACCCAGTACTTC
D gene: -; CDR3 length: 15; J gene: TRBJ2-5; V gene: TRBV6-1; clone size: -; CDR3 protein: CASSEVTVGQETQYF; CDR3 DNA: TGTGCCAGCAGTGAAGTGACAGTCGGCCAAGAGACCCAGTACTTC
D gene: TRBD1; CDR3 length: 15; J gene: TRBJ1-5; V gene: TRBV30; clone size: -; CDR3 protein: CAWTTGGQPNQPQHF; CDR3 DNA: TGTGCCTGGACCACAGGGGGCCAACCCAATCAGCCCCAGCATTTT
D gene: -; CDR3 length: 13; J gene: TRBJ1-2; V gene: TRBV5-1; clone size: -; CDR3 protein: CASSPGQTYGYTF; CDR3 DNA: TGCGCCAGCAGCCCCGGACAAACCTATGGCTACACCTTC
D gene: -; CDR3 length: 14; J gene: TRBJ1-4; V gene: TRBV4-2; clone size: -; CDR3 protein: CASSLRVDNEKLFF; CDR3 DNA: TGTGCCAGCAGCCTCCGGGTGGATAATGAAAAACTGTTTTTT
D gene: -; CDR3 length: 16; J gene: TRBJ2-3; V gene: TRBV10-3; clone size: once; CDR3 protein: CAISDRPLGSTDTQYF; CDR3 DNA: TGTGCCATCAGTGATAGGCCCCTAGGTTCCACAGATACGCAGTATTTT
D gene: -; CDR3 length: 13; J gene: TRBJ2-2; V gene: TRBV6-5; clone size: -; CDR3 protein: CASSQRETGELFF; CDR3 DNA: TGTGCCAGCAGTCAACGGGAAACCGGGGAGCTGTTTTTT
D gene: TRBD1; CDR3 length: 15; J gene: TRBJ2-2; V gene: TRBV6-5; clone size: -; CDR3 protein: CASSYGTGNTGELFF; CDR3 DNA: TGTGCCAGCAGTTACGGGACAGGGAACACCGGGGAGCTGTTTTTT
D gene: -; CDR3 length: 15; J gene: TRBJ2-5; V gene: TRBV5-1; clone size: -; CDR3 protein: CASSLARQKQETQYF; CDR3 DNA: TGCGCCAGCAGCTTGGCCAGACAGAAACAAGAGACCCAGTACTTC
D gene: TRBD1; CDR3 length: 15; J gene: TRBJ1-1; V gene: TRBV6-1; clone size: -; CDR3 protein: CASSDMTGGNTEAFF; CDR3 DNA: TGTGCCAGCAGTGATATGACAGGGGGCAACACTGAAGCTTTCTTT
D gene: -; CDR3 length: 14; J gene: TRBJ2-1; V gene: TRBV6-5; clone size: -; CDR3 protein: CASSYSDPGDEQFF; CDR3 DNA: TGTGCCAGCAGTTACTCGGACCCCGGGGATGAGCAGTTCTTC
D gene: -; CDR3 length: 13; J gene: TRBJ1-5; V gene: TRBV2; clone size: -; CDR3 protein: CAGHQSSNQPQHF; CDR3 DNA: TGTGCCGGCCATCAGTCCAGCAATCAGCCCCAGCATTTT
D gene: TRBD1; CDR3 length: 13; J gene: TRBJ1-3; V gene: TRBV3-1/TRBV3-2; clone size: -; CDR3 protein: CASSPRTGNTIYF; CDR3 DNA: TGTGCCAGCAGCCCTCGGACAGGGAACACCATATATTTT
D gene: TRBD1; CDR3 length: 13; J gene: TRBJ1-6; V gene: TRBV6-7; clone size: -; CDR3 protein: CASSRDSNSPLHF; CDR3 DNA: TGTGCCAGCAGTCGGGACAGCAATTCACCCCTCCACTTT
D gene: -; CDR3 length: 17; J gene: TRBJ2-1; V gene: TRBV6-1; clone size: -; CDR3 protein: CASSGGTGGSSYNEQFF; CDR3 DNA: TGTGCCAGCAGTGGGGGGACAGGCGGGAGCTCCTACAATGAGCAGTTCTTC
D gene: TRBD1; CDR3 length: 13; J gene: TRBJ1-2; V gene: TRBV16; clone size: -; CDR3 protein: CASSSPDRASSTF; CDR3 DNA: TGTGCCAGCAGCTCGCCGGACAGGGCGTCAAGCACCTTC
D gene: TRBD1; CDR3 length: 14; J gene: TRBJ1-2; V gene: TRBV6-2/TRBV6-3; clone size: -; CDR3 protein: CASSLGQGSYGYTF; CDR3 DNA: TGTGCCAGCAGTCTCGGACAGGGAAGCTATGGCTACACCTTC
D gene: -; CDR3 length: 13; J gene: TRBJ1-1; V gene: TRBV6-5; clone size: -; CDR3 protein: CASSPRGNTEAFF; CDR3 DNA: TGTGCCAGCAGTCCCAGGGGGAACACTGAAGCTTTCTTT
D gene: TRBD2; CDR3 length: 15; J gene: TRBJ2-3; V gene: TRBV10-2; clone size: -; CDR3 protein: CASSESAGVTDTQYF; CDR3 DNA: TGCGCCAGCAGTGAGTCGGCGGGGGTCACAGATACGCAGTATTTT
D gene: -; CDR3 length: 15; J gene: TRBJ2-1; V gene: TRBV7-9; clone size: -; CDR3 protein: CASSFPGSSYNEQFF; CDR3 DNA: TGTGCCAGCAGCTTCCCGGGGAGCTCCTACAATGAGCAGTTCTTC
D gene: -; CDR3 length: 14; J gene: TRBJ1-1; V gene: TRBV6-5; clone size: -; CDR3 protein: CASRIVGETSEAFF; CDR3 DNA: TGTGCCAGCAGAATCGTAGGGGAAACAAGTGAAGCTTTCTTT
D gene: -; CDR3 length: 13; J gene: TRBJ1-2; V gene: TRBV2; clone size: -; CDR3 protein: CASLPTDTGHNTF; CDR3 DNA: TGTGCCAGCCTTCCGACAGACACAGGACACAACACCTTC
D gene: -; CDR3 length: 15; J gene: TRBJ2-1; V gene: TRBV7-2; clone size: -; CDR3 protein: CASSLVGGGPGEQFF; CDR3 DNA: TGTGCCAGCAGCTTAGTTGGGGGGGGGCCCGGTGAGCAGTTCTTC
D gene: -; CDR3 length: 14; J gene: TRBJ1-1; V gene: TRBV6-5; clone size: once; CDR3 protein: CASSQDRMNTEAFF; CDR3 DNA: TGTGCCAGCAGTCAGGACAGAATGAACACTGAAGCTTTCTTT
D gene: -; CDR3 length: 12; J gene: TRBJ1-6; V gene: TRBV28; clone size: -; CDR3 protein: CASSQENSPLHF; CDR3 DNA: TGTGCCAGCAGCCAAGAGAATTCACCCCTCCACTTT
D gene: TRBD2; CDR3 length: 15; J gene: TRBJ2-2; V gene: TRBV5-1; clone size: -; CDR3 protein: CASSLSSGFTGELFF; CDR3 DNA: TGCGCCAGCAGCTTGTCTAGCGGTTTCACCGGGGAGCTGTTTTTT
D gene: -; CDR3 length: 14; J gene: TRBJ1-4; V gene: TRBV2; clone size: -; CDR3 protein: CASSRQASNEKLFF; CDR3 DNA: TGTGCCAGCAGTAGACAGGCCTCTAATGAAAAACTGTTTTTT
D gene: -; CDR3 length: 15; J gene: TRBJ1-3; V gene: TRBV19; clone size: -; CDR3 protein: CASSIRGQPGNTIYF; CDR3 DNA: TGTGCCAGTAGTATTCGTGGGCAGCCTGGAAACACCATATATTTT
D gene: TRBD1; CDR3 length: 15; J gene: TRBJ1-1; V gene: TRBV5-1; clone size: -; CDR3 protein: CASSLEGTGGTEAFF; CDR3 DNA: TGCGCCAGCAGCTTGGAAGGGACAGGGGGCACTGAAGCTTTCTTT
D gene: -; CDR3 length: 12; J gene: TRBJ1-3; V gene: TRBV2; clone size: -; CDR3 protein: CASTVSGNTIYF; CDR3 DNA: TGTGCCAGCACTGTCTCTGGAAACACCATATATTTT
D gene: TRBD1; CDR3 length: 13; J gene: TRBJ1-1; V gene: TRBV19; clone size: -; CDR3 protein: CASGTGTVTEAFF; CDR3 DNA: TGTGCCAGTGGGACAGGGACGGTAACTGAAGCTTTCTTT
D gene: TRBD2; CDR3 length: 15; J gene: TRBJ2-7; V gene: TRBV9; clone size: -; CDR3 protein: CASSAQAGAFYEQYF; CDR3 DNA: TGTGCCAGCAGCGCCCAAGCGGGGGCCTTCTACGAGCAGTACTTC
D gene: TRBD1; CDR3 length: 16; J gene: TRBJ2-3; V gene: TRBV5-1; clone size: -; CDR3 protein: CASSLQGAIGTDTQYF; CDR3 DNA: TGCGCCAGCAGCTTGCAGGGGGCAATAGGCACAGATACGCAGTATTTT
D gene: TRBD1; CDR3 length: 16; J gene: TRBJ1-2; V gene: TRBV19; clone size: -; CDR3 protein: CASSLLPQGEIRGYTF; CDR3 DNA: TGTGCCAGTAGTCTACTCCCGCAGGGGGAAATTCGGGGCTACACCTTC
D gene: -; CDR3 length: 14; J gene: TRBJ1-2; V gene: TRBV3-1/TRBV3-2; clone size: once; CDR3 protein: CASSPEDRPYGYTF; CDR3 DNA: TGTGCCAGCAGCCCCGAGGACAGACCGTATGGCTACACCTTC
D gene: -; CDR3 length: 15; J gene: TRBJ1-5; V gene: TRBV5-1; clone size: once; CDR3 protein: CASSLGTGSNQPQHF; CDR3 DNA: TGCGCCAGCAGCTTGGGGACGGGGAGCAATCAGCCCCAGCATTTT
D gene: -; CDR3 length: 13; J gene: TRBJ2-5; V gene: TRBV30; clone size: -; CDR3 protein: CAWNPTGEETQYF; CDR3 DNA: TGTGCCTGGAATCCGACAGGAGAAGAGACCCAGTACTTC
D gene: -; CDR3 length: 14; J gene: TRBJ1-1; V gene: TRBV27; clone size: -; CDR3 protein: CASRLGYGGTEAFF; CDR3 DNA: TGTGCCAGCAGATTAGGATACGGGGGGACTGAAGCTTTCTTT
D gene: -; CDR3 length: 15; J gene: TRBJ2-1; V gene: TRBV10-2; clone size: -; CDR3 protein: CASSELGALSNEQFF; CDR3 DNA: TGCGCCAGCAGTGAGTTGGGGGCTCTAAGCAATGAGCAGTTCTTC
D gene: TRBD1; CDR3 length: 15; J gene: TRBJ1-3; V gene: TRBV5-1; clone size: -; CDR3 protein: CASRGTENSGNTIYF; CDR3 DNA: TGCGCCAGCAGAGGGACAGAGAACTCTGGAAACACCATATATTTT